The 16 T cell receptor beta chains reported below all come from one sample, sequenced in a study of T cell responses to AZD1222 COVID-19 vaccine. Generated by immunoSEQ multiplex PCR, the TCRdb table keeps only in-frame clones and is missing some. This sample has about 120,000 clones, with approximately 87% found just once. This specimen was peripheral blood, taken on day 0 of AZD1222 vaccination. The receptors shown here come from an adult in good health.

This chain joins TRBV6-5 and TRBJ2-2; a weak D match, TRBD1 (6 bases). Germline loops: CDR1 MNHEY, CDR2 SVGAGI. The V gene lost 3 bases and the J gene lost 0 bases, with 8 bases spanning the gap. This CDR3 spans 15 amino acids. The CDR3 spells CASSYGQPNTGELFF. The CDR3 coding sequence is TGTGCCAGCAGTTATGGACAGCCGAACACCGGGGAGCTGTTTTTT.

As for this clone: The same CDR3 is also encoded by other DNA sequences in this sample. The chain uses TRBV5-6 and TRBJ2-6, with a tentative D call TRBD1 (5 bases). Germline V gene lookup returns CDR1 SGHDT and CDR2 YYEEEE. The V end lost 3 bases, the J end lost 3 bases, and 10 bases lay between the germline ends. This CDR3 comprises 15 residues. As DNA, the CDR3 is TGTGCCAGCAGCTCCAGGGTTAGTGGGGCCAACGTCCTGACTTTC. Translated: CASSSRVSGANVLTF.

J is TRBJ2-7 and V is TRBV10-2, with D hard to call. The CDR3 runs to 14 residues. Germline V gives CDR1 WSHSY, CDR2 SAAADI. V shed 4 bases and J shed 3 bases, with 13 bases lying between them. DNA for the CDR3: TGCGCCAGCAGTGTATTGTCTCCGGGCTACGAGCAGTACTTC. It specifies CASSVLSPGYEQYF.

V is TRBV28 and J is TRBJ1-6; D is possibly TRBD1 (5 bases). Germline lookup yields CDR1 MDHEN and CDR2 SYDVKM. This CDR3 comprises 13 residues. The V end was cut by 6 bases, the J end by 6 bases, with 9 bases between. The CDR3 coding sequence is TGTGCCAGCAGCCCCCAGGGTAATTCACCCCTCCACTTT. Encoded protein: CASSPQGNSPLHF.

This chain links TRBV3-1 (or the pseudogene TRBV3-2) with TRBJ2-1; D gene ambiguous. This CDR3 contains 12 residues. Deletions cut 4 bases from V and 5 bases from J, with 6 bases between. Germline V gene data show CDR1 as LGHDT and CDR2 as YNNKEL (reference sequence). The chain's CDR3 is CASSPNNNEQFF. CDR3 DNA: TGTGCCAGCAGCCCTAACAACAATGAGCAGTTCTTC.

In this sample, this clone turned up once. The chain carries TRBV30 and TRBJ1-2, with TRBD1 as a possible D gene (6 bases). Between the trimmed V and J ends, which lost 0 bases and 9 bases, there was a span of 14 bases. Germline CDR1 GTSNPN, CDR2 SVGIG (reference sequence). There are 13 residues in the CDR3. The CDR3 sequence is CAWSVRGAGSYTF. Here the CDR3 DNA reads TGTGCCTGGAGTGTAAGGGGGGCCGGTAGCTACACCTTC. The full variable domain, rest sourced from reference TRBV30 and TRBJ1-2, is SQTIHQWPATLVQPVGSPLSLECTVEGTSNPNLYWYRQAAGRGLQLLFYSVGIGQISSEVPQNLSASRPQDRQFILSSKKLLLSDSGFYLCAWSVRGAGSYTFGSGTRLTVV.

The chain combines TRBV6-6 with TRBJ2-6, with D perhaps matching TRBD1 or TRBD2 (7 bases each). Trimming took 6 bases from V and 4 from J, leaving 16 bases between them. The CDR3 consists of 16 residues. The germline V gene has CDR1 MNHNY and CDR2 SVGAGI (reference sequence). CDR3 in amino acids: CASRTPGGGGANVLTF. CDR3 DNA: TGTGCCAGCAGGACCCCAGGGGGAGGGGGGGCCAACGTCCTGACTTTC.

The gene calls are TRBV10-3 and TRBJ1-1; 8 bases fit TRBD1. Germline lookup yields CDR1 ENHRY and CDR2 SYGVKD. This CDR3 is built from 13 residues. Trimming took 6 bases from V and 7 from J; bases not matched to a gene: 7. CDR3 DNA sequence: TGTGCCATCAGGGCCAGGGGGCCGGGTGAAGCTTTCTTT. It translates to CAIRARGPGEAFF.

The count of this clone is one. The rearrangement joins TRBV5-4 to TRBJ2-5; D remains unclear. CDR1 and CDR2 (germline): SGHNT, YYREEE (reference sequence). Trimming took off 3 bases at V and 5 bases at J, with 8 bases between the two ends. This CDR3 contains 12 residues. CDR3 coding DNA: TGTGCCAGCAGCTCGAGGTCGGAGACCCAGTACTTC. Translated, it gives CASSSRSETQYF.

The chain is built from TRBV9 and TRBJ2-3, with D perhaps matching TRBD2 (6 bases). Trimming took off 4 bases at V and 6 bases at J, with 12 bases between the two ends. The CDR3 runs 13 residues. In germline, CDR1 is SGDLS, CDR2 YYNGEE. CDR3 sequence: CASSPGAVDTQYF. The CDR3 region has the DNA TGTGCCAGCAGCCCGGGAGCGGTGGATACGCAGTATTTT.

This clone was seen once. This chain uses TRBV2 with TRBJ2-7, with TRBD2 matching 9 bases. The CDR3 extends over 15 amino acids. V lost 8 bases and J lost 6; bases outside the gene matches: 14. Germline assignment: CDR1 SNHLY and CDR2 FYNNEI. The CDR3 protein is CASSQVVGLAIEQYF. The CDR3 DNA reads as TGTGCCAGCTCCCAAGTAGTAGGACTAGCGATCGAGCAGTACTTC.

V usage is TRBV6-5 and J usage is TRBJ2-5, with 11 nucleotides matching TRBD2. V shed 7 bases, J shed 3 bases, and the junction held 4 bases outside the gene matches. The germline CDR1 and CDR2 sequences are MNHEY and SVGAGI. This CDR3 is built from 14 residues. In DNA, the CDR3 is TGTGCCAGCAATCTAGCGGGGGGTAAAGAGACCCAGTACTTC. It encodes CASNLAGGKETQYF.

The genes are TRBV5-1 and TRBJ1-1; unclear D gene. Germline CDR1 is SGHRS and CDR2 is YFSETQ. The length of the CDR3 is 13 residues. V lost 3 bases and J 0 bases, leaving 6 bases between the germline ends. The CDR3: CASSSTLNTEAFF. The DNA for the CDR3 is TGCGCCAGCAGCTCGACCCTGAACACTGAAGCTTTCTTT. Supplemented by reference TRBV5-1 and TRBJ1-1, the full variable domain reads KAGVTQTPRYLIKTRGQQVTLSCSPISGHRSVSWYQQTPGQGLQFLFEYFSETQRNKGNFPGRFSGRQFSNSRSEMNVSTLELGDSALYLCASSSTLNTEAFFGQGTRLTVV.

This clone was seen only once. The chain is built from TRBV28 and TRBJ2-2; 7 nucleotides agree with TRBD1. Per germline, CDR1 MDHEN and CDR2 SYDVKM. The trim removed 6 bases at V and 0 bases at J, leaving 4 bases unmatched. This CDR3 spans 15 amino acids. CDR3 sequence: CASRTGQTNTGELFF. The CDR3 region has the DNA TGTGCCAGCAGGACGGGACAGACGAACACCGGGGAGCTGTTTTTT. The entire variable domain, with the rest obtained from reference TRBV28 and TRBJ2-2, is as follows: DVKVTQSSRYLVKRTGEKVFLECVQDMDHENMFWYRQDPGLGLRLIYFSYDVKMKEKGDIPEGYSVSREKKERFSLILESASTNQTSMYLCASRTGQTNTGELFFGEGSRLTVL.

The chain has TRBV28 and TRBJ1-2; D possibly corresponds to TRBD1 (5 bases). CDR1 is MDHEN and CDR2 is SYDVKM in the germline V gene. The CDR3 has 15 residues. Trimming cost V 5 bases and J 1 base, with 14 bases left between them. CDR3 region: CASSTPGTGNYGYTF. As DNA, the CDR3 is TGTGCCAGCAGTACCCCTGGGACCGGTAACTATGGCTACACCTTC.

The chain uses TRBV9 and TRBJ1-3, with D maybe TRBD1 (5 bases). The CDR3 loop spans 18 amino acids. V was shortened by 0 bases and J by 6 bases, with 22 bases between the two germline ends. Germline V gives CDR1 SGDLS, CDR2 YYNGEE. The CDR3 loop reads CASSVGGDRSSSLNTIYF. The CDR3 region has the DNA TGTGCCAGCAGCGTAGGGGGGGACCGATCGTCGAGCCTAAACACCATATATTTT. The variable domain in full, with the rest retrieved from reference TRBV9 and TRBJ1-3, is DSGVTQTPKHLITATGQRVTLRCSPRSGDLSVYWYQQSLDQGLQFLIQYYNGEERAKGNILERFSAQQFPDLHSELNLSSLELGDSALYFCASSVGGDRSSSLNTIYFGEGSWLTVV.